This T cell receptor (beta chain) came from a study of blood T cell repertoires in COVID-19. Turning to the study itself: Acute and convalescent COVID-19 specimens originated in the United States, Italy and Spain. Nucleic acid was either cDNA or gDNA, and it came from T cells, B-cell-depleted T cells, or PBMCs.

In the authors' methods: Nucleated cell number was recorded as an estimate derived from reference gene primer amplification. Libraries were prepared by immunoSEQ multiplex PCR; TCRdb keeps only in-frame clonotypes and omits some of them. That table gives V, J and clone size, and the DNA gave D and trimming. The sample lists about 55,000 clones; roughly 90% were seen once. This CDR3 comprises 14 residues. Germline V gene data show CDR1 as SNHLY and CDR2 as FYNNEI. V lost 7 bases and J 3 bases, leaving 13 bases between the germline ends. This TCR was recovered from a human donor with active COVID-19. The donor label of this sample is uncertain. The sequenced material came from peripheral blood. V usage is TRBV2 and J usage is TRBJ1-5; D ambiguous. CDR3 nucleotide sequence: TGTGCCAGCACCCCGGTGAGGGACAATCAGCCCCAGCATTTT. It specifies CASTPVRDNQPQHF.